This record concerns one TCR beta chain sequence. The source of the sample is a study of CD8 T cells in Susac syndrome. Reverse transcription of roughly 0.5 to 1 ug RNA was performed with random hexamers. TCRdb re-derived calls from the immunoSEQ multiplex PCR reads in MiXCR, one entry per CDR3 protein. The repertoire consists of about 120,000 distinct CDR3 sequences, with just under 95% occurring once and the leading ten covering about 0.12%. The TEMRA cells underwent FACS enrichment, while the CD8+ and CD4+ T cells underwent negative isolation. The CDR3 loop spans 14 amino acids. Germline-derived CDR1 and CDR2 are SGHNT and YYREEE (reference sequence). V gave up 4 bases and J gave up 6 bases; unmatched junction bases: 5.

The sequence derives from a human donor in good health. Sequenced material: CD8+ T cells from PBMCs. This sequence joins TRBV5-4 and TRBJ1-3; TRBD1 matches 9 bases. CDR3 amino acids: CASSGGQGENTIYF. The CDR3 DNA sequence: TGTGCCAGCAGCGGGGGACAGGGAGAAAACACCATATATTTT.